This T cell receptor (beta chain) was retrieved from a study of response to subunit inactivated influenza vaccine. Findings and limits, study-wide: Authors suggested seasonal influenza vaccinations each recruit few new T cells.

One entry per CDR3 protein, called by TCRdb with MiXCR from the RT-PCR reads. Found here are roughly 500,000 distinct CDR3 sequences, approximately 24% of them singletons; the top ten hold roughly 2.8%. With regard to this clonotype: Its target is not known.

The same data also contributed to another study, on T cells expressing NK-cell markers. As that report states: Libraries used 5'RACE template switching adding universal primer site and UMIs.

The receptor comes from a man aged 50-60 years who received an inactivated influenza vaccine. Specimen: CD4+ T cells sorted from PBMCs, collected 12 days after vaccination.

The CDR3 reads CASRRGGYNTDTQYF. DNA for the CDR3: TGTGCCAGCAGACGAGGGGGGTACAACACAGATACGCAGTATTTT. The rearrangement links TRBV6-1 to TRBJ2-3; D possibly matches TRBD1 or TRBD2 (6 bases each). The CDR3 totals 15 residues. Trimming shortened V by 6 bases and J by 2 bases, and 15 bases separated the two germline ends. The germline CDR1 and CDR2 sequences are MNHNS and SASEGT.